This is a list of T cell receptor beta chains from one sample in a study of Ad26.COV2.S vaccination and SARS-CoV-2 variants. The repertoire was sequenced with immunoSEQ multiplex PCR; TCRdb's copy has only in-frame clones and lacks some. The sample lists approximately 360,000 clones, about four fifths occurring once. The material sequenced was peripheral blood, taken in a trial of Ad26.COV2.S vaccine versus placebo. The receptors were sampled from a person aged 18-65 years who received the Ad26.COV2.S COVID-19 vaccine or a placebo. Both conserved end residues are part of each CDR3. The order of the fields is D gene, clone size, V gene, J gene, CDR3 protein, CDR3 DNA. A D gene is named only where the DNA matches it firmly. Some rows mark clone size as missing; the rest say once, few, many or name a class of expanded clone.

D: NA
size: NA
V: TRBV13
J: TRBJ1-3
CDR3: CASSLTTSGGAIYF
DNA: TGTGCCAGCAGCTTAACGACTAGCGGGGGGGCCATATATTTT

D: NA
size: NA
V: TRBV5-1
J: TRBJ2-1
CDR3: CASSGGGGSSYNEQFF
DNA: TGCGCCAGCAGTGGGGGCGGGGGCAGCTCCTACAATGAGCAGTTCTTC

D: NA
size: NA
V: TRBV30
J: TRBJ2-7
CDR3: CAWRWGRGDEQYF
DNA: TGTGCCTGGAGATGGGGGAGAGGCGACGAGCAGTACTTC

D: TRBD2
size: NA
V: TRBV6-2/TRBV6-3
J: TRBJ2-1
CDR3: CASSPHSGVYNEQFF
DNA: TGTGCCAGCAGTCCCCACAGCGGGGTCTACAATGAGCAGTTCTTC

D: NA
size: NA
V: TRBV14
J: TRBJ2-7
CDR3: CASSQDGTYEQYF
DNA: TGTGCCAGCAGCCAAGATGGTACGTACGAGCAGTACTTC

D: NA
size: NA
V: TRBV6-2/TRBV6-3
J: TRBJ2-5
CDR3: CASSTLPEDQYF
DNA: TGTGCCAGCAGTACACTCCCGGAGGACCAGTACTTC

D: TRBD2
size: NA
V: TRBV19
J: TRBJ2-5
CDR3: CATGLAGLQETQYF
DNA: TGTGCCACTGGACTAGCGGGACTTCAAGAGACCCAGTACTTC

D: NA
size: NA
V: TRBV3-1/TRBV3-2
J: TRBJ1-1
CDR3: CASSQGRRTEAFF
DNA: TGTGCCAGCAGCCAAGGGCGACGAACTGAAGCTTTCTTT

D: TRBD1
size: NA
V: TRBV2
J: TRBJ1-2
CDR3: CASSDRDRGLYGYTF
DNA: TGTGCCAGCAGTGACCGGGACAGGGGACTCTATGGCTACACCTTC

D: NA
size: NA
V: TRBV18
J: TRBJ2-1
CDR3: CASSPSQSSYNEQFF
DNA: TGTGCCAGCTCACCCTCACAGAGCTCCTACAATGAGCAGTTCTTC

D: TRBD1
size: NA
V: TRBV27
J: TRBJ1-2
CDR3: CASSFLRTGVNYGYTF
DNA: TGTGCCAGCAGTTTCCTTCGGACAGGGGTCAACTATGGCTACACCTTC

D: NA
size: few
V: TRBV7-9
J: TRBJ1-3
CDR3: CASSLASRGGNTIYF
DNA: TGTGCCAGCAGCTTAGCTAGCAGGGGCGGAAACACCATATATTTT

D: NA
size: NA
V: TRBV5-1
J: TRBJ2-1
CDR3: CASSLGLVPNEQFF
DNA: TGCGCCAGCAGCTTGGGACTAGTCCCCAATGAGCAGTTCTTC

D: NA
size: NA
V: TRBV18
J: TRBJ1-6
CDR3: CASSPDSYNSPLHF
DNA: TGTGCCAGCTCTCCTGACAGTTATAATTCACCCCTCCACTTT

D: TRBD1
size: NA
V: TRBV7-3
J: TRBJ1-2
CDR3: CASSRQGEAGGYTF
DNA: TGTGCCAGCAGCCGACAGGGGGAGGCTGGTGGCTACACCTTC

D: NA
size: NA
V: TRBV10-1
J: TRBJ2-3
CDR3: CASSESTRGNAQYF
DNA: TGCGCCAGCAGTGAGTCGACTCGTGGGAATGCGCAGTATTTT

D: NA
size: NA
V: TRBV6-5
J: TRBJ1-2
CDR3: CASSYSGYGYTF
DNA: TGTGCCAGCAGTTACTCTGGGTATGGCTACACCTTC

D: NA
size: NA
V: TRBV27
J: TRBJ2-3
CDR3: CASSLGGEDTDTQYF
DNA: TGTGCCAGCAGTTTAGGTGGAGAAGACACAGATACGCAGTATTTT

D: NA
size: NA
V: TRBV11-3
J: TRBJ2-7
CDR3: CASSPGRRHEQYF
DNA: TGTGCCAGCAGCCCCGGGCGGAGGCACGAGCAGTACTTC

D: NA
size: NA
V: TRBV3-1/TRBV3-2
J: TRBJ2-5
CDR3: CASSPRGAFEETQYF
DNA: TGTGCCAGCAGCCCTCGGGGGGCTTTCGAAGAGACCCAGTACTTC

D: NA
size: NA
V: TRBV6-5
J: TRBJ1-1
CDR3: CASSYSAGARTEAFF
DNA: TGTGCCAGCAGTTACTCGGCGGGGGCGCGGACTGAAGCTTTCTTT

D: NA
size: once
V: TRBV5-6
J: TRBJ2-5
CDR3: CASSFAPTSSETQYF
DNA: TGTGCCAGCAGCTTTGCCCCGACTAGTTCCGAGACCCAGTACTTC

D: NA
size: NA
V: TRBV7-9
J: TRBJ2-3
CDR3: CASSSGGSDTQYF
DNA: TGTGCCAGCAGCTCCGGGGGCTCCGATACGCAGTATTTT

D: TRBD2
size: NA
V: TRBV7-3
J: TRBJ2-1
CDR3: CASSFLAGIYNEQFF
DNA: TGTGCCAGCAGCTTCCTAGCGGGCATCTACAATGAGCAGTTCTTC

D: NA
size: NA
V: TRBV6-5
J: TRBJ1-1
CDR3: CASTLGGVNTEAFF
DNA: TGTGCCAGCACCCTTGGGGGGGTGAACACTGAAGCTTTCTTT

D: TRBD2
size: NA
V: TRBV18
J: TRBJ2-7
CDR3: CADVAGVARNEQYF
DNA: TGTGCCGATGTAGCGGGAGTCGCTAGGAACGAGCAGTACTTC

D: TRBD2
size: NA
V: TRBV18
J: TRBJ2-7
CDR3: CASSPPGLAGAEQYF
DNA: TGTGCCAGCTCACCACCAGGACTAGCGGGGGCCGAGCAGTACTTC

D: NA
size: few
V: TRBV6-5
J: TRBJ2-2
CDR3: CASSILKDLDGELFF
DNA: TGTGCCAGCAGCATACTTAAGGACCTTGACGGGGAGCTGTTTTTT

D: NA
size: NA
V: TRBV11-2
J: TRBJ1-6
CDR3: CASSLVTSPLHF
DNA: TGTGCCAGCAGCTTAGTGACGTCACCCCTCCACTTT

D: TRBD2
size: few
V: TRBV5-4
J: TRBJ2-2
CDR3: CASTPWGLNTGELFF
DNA: TGTGCCAGCACCCCGTGGGGACTAAACACCGGGGAGCTGTTTTTT

D: TRBD1
size: NA
V: TRBV27
J: TRBJ1-3
CDR3: CASRLSGGGNTIYF
DNA: TGTGCCAGCAGATTGTCAGGGGGGGGAAACACCATATATTTT

D: NA
size: NA
V: TRBV2
J: TRBJ1-1
CDR3: CASSEEAGIITEAFF
DNA: TGTGCCAGCAGTGAAGAAGCGGGTATTATCACTGAAGCTTTCTTT

D: NA
size: many
V: TRBV14
J: TRBJ1-6
CDR3: CASSLVVGTHSPLHF
DNA: TGTGCCAGCAGCCTTGTAGTAGGGACCCATTCACCCCTCCACTTT

D: NA
size: once
V: TRBV5-8
J: TRBJ1-1
CDR3: CASSFLRQGHAFF
DNA: TGTGCCAGCAGCTTCCTGCGGCAGGGGCACGCTTTCTTT

D: NA
size: NA
V: TRBV7-9
J: TRBJ2-7
CDR3: CASSLDRHRGRYEQYF
DNA: TGTGCCAGCAGCTTAGATAGGCACCGTGGGCGCTACGAGCAGTACTTC

D: NA
size: NA
V: TRBV29-1
J: TRBJ2-5
CDR3: CSSRESLETQYF
DNA: TGCAGCTCCCGGGAGTCTCTAGAGACCCAGTACTTC

D: NA
size: NA
V: TRBV7-2
J: TRBJ1-4
CDR3: CASSPRTAEKLFF
DNA: TGTGCCAGCAGCCCCCGGACGGCTGAAAAACTGTTTTTT

D: TRBD2
size: NA
V: TRBV20-1
J: TRBJ2-7
CDR3: CSASALRLAERYEQYF
DNA: TGCAGTGCTAGTGCCCTAAGACTAGCGGAAAGGTACGAGCAGTACTTC

D: NA
size: once
V: TRBV9
J: TRBJ1-1
CDR3: CASSVDLGITEAFF
DNA: TGTGCCAGCAGCGTAGATCTGGGGATCACTGAAGCTTTCTTT

D: NA
size: NA
V: TRBV11-2
J: TRBJ2-7
CDR3: CASSPPRAGNTGEQYF
DNA: TGTGCCAGCAGCCCCCCAAGGGCGGGGAACACAGGCGAGCAGTACTTC

D: NA
size: NA
V: TRBV18
J: TRBJ2-6
CDR3: CASPSGANVLTF
DNA: TGTGCCAGCCCTTCTGGGGCCAACGTCCTGACTTTC

D: TRBD1
size: NA
V: TRBV6-5
J: TRBJ1-2
CDR3: CASSYTDRSPGYTF
DNA: TGTGCCAGCAGTTACACGGACAGGAGTCCTGGCTACACCTTC

D: NA
size: NA
V: TRBV9
J: TRBJ2-7
CDR3: CASSARGYEQYF
DNA: TGTGCCAGCAGCGCGAGGGGGTACGAGCAGTACTTC

D: TRBD1
size: NA
V: TRBV6-5
J: TRBJ2-7
CDR3: CASSPDRGGEVQYF
DNA: TGTGCCAGCAGTCCAGACAGGGGGGGTGAGGTGCAGTACTTC

D: NA
size: NA
V: TRBV28
J: TRBJ2-1
CDR3: CASRNSGTGAREQFF
DNA: TGTGCCAGCAGGAATTCAGGGACTGGGGCCCGGGAGCAGTTCTTC

D: TRBD1
size: NA
V: TRBV10-3
J: TRBJ2-7
CDR3: CAISESPRTGGGHEQYF
DNA: TGTGCCATCAGTGAGTCGCCTAGGACAGGGGGAGGGCACGAGCAGTACTTC

D: NA
size: NA
V: TRBV5-5
J: TRBJ1-1
CDR3: CASSLTGQRTEAFF
DNA: TGTGCCAGCAGCTTGACGGGCCAGAGGACTGAAGCTTTCTTT

D: NA
size: few
V: TRBV3-1/TRBV3-2
J: TRBJ1-3
CDR3: CASSQDPRLDLSGNTIYF
DNA: TGTGCCAGCAGCCAAGACCCGAGGCTGGACCTCTCTGGAAACACCATATATTTT

D: NA
size: NA
V: TRBV6-1
J: TRBJ1-1
CDR3: CASSDPGAVRNTEAFF
DNA: TGTGCCAGCAGTGACCCGGGGGCAGTGAGAAACACTGAAGCTTTCTTT

D: TRBD2
size: NA
V: TRBV7-2
J: TRBJ2-7
CDR3: CASSPPGLAAYEQYF
DNA: TGTGCCAGCAGCCCCCCGGGACTAGCGGCCTACGAGCAGTACTTC

D: NA
size: NA
V: TRBV10-3
J: TRBJ2-7
CDR3: CAISGQDRAYEQYF
DNA: TGTGCCATCAGTGGACAGGACCGGGCCTACGAGCAGTACTTC

D: NA
size: many
V: TRBV15
J: TRBJ1-1
CDR3: CATRSRRDLNTEAFF
DNA: TGTGCCACCAGGAGCAGGAGAGACCTGAACACTGAAGCTTTCTTT

D: NA
size: NA
V: TRBV7-9
J: TRBJ2-3
CDR3: CASSSPGGGSRGDTQYF
DNA: TGTGCCAGCAGCTCCCCGGGCGGGGGCTCGAGGGGGGATACGCAGTATTTT

D: NA
size: NA
V: TRBV6-5
J: TRBJ1-4
CDR3: CASRPGRRNEKLFF
DNA: TGTGCCAGCAGGCCGGGACGCCGAAATGAAAAACTGTTTTTT

D: NA
size: NA
V: TRBV5-1
J: TRBJ2-3
CDR3: CASSLAVRDTQYF
DNA: TGCGCCAGCAGCTTGGCTGTTAGGGATACGCAGTATTTT